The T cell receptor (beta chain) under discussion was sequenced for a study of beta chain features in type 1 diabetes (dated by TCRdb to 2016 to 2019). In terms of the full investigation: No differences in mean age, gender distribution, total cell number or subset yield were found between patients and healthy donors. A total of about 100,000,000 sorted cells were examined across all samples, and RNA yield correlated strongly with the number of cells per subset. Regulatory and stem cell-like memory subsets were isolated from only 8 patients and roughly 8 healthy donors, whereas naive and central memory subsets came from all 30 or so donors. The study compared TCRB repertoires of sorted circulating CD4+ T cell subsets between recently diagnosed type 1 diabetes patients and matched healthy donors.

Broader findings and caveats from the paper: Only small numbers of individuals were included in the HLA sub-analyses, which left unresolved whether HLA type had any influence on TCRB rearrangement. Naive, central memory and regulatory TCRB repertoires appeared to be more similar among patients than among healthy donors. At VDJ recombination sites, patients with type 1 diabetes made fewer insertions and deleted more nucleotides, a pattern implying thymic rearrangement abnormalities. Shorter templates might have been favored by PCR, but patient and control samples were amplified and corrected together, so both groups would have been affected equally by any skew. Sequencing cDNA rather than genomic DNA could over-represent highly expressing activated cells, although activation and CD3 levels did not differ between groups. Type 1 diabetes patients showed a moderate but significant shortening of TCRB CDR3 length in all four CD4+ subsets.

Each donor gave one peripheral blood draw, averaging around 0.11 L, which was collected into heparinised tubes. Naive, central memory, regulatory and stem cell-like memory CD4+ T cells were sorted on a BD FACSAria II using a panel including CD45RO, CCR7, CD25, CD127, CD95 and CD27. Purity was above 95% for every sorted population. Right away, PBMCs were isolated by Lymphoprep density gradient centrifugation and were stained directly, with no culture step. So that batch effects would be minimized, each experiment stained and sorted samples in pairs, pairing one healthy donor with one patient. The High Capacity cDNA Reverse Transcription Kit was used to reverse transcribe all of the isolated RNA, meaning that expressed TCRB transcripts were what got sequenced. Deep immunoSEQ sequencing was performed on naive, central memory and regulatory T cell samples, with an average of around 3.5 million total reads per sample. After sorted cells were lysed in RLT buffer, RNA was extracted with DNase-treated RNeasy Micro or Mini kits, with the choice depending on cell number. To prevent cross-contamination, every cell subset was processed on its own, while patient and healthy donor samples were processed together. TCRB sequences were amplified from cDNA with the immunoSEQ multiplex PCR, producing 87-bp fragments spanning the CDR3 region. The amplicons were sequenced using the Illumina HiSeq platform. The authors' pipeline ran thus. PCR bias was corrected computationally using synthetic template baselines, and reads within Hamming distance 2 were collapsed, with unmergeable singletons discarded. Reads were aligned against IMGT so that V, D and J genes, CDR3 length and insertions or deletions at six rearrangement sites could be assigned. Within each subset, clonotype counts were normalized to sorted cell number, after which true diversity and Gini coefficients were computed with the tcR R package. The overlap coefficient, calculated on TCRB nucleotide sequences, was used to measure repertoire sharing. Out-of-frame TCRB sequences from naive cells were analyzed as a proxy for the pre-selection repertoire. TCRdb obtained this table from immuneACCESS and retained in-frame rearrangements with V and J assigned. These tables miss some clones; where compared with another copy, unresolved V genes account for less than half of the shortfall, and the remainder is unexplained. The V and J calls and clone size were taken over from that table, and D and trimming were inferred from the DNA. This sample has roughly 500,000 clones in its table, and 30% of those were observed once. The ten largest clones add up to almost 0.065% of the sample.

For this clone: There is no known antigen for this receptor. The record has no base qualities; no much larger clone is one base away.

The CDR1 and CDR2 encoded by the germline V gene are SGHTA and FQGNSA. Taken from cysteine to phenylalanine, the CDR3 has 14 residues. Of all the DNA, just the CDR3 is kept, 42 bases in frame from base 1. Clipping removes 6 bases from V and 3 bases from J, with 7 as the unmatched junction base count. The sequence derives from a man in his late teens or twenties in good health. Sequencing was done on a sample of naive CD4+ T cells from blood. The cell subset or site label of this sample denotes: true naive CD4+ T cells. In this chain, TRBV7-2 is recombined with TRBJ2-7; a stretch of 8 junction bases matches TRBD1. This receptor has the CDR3 CASSPGGSGYEQYF. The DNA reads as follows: TGTGCCAGCAGTCCAGGGGGCTCAGGCTACGAGCAGTACTTC.